The clone carrying this T cell receptor beta chain appeared a single time. PCR was performed using 60 Vbeta and 13 Jbeta primers. Profiling relied on immunoSEQ multiplex PCR, and the TCRdb table lists in-frame clones only, not all of them. In the table there are roughly 200,000 clones, 77% of which are singletons. This specimen comes from a study of cytomegalovirus exposure and HLA in healthy donors. Looking at the study overall: Prior work identified around 100 million unique TCR beta sequences in approximately 180 million T cells.

Germline V gene sequence: CDR1 MDHEN, CDR2 SYDVKM. The CDR3 has 16 amino acids. Losses at the gene ends were 3 bases for V and 7 bases for J; bases not matched to a gene: 8. The sequencing input was PBMCs. The source is a woman aged 60-75 years in good health and CMV-seropositive. This sequence joins TRBV28 and TRBJ2-1; 11 bases align to TRBD2. CDR3 in amino acids: CASSLPGLAVYNEQFF. The CDR3 coding sequence is TGTGCCAGCAGTTTGCCGGGACTAGCGGTTTATAATGAGCAGTTCTTC.